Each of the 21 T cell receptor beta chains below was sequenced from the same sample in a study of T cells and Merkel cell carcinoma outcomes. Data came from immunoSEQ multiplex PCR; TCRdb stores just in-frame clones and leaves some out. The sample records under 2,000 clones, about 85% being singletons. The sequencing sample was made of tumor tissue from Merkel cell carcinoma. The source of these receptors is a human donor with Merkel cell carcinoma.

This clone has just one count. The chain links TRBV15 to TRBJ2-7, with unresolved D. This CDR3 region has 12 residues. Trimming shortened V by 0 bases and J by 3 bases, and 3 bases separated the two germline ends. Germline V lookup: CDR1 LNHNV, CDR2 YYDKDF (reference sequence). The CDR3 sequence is CATSRDGYEQYF. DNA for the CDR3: TGTGCCACCAGCAGAGACGGCTACGAGCAGTACTTC.

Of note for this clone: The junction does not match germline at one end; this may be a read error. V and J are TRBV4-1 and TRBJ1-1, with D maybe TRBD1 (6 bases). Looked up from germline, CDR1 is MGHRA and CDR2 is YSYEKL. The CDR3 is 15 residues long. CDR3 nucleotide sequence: TGCGCCAACAGCCAAGCAGGCGGGGGGGGCTTGGATGCTTTCTTT. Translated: CANSQAGGGGLDAFF.

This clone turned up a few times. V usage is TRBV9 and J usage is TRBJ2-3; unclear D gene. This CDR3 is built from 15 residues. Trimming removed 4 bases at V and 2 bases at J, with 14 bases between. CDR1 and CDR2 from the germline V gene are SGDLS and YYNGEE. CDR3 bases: TGTGCCAGCAGCACACAAGATTTCCCCACAGATACGCAGTATTTT. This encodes CASSTQDFPTDTQYF. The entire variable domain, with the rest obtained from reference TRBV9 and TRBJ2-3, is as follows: DSGVTQTPKHLITATGQRVTLRCSPRSGDLSVYWYQQSLDQGLQFLIQYYNGEERAKGNILERFSAQQFPDLHSELNLSSLELGDSALYFCASSTQDFPTDTQYFGPGTRLTVL.

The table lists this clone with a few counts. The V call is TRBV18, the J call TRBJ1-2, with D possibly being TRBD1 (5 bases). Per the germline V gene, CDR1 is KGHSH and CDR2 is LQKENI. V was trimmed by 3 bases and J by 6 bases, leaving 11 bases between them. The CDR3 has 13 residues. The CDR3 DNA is TGTGCCAGCTCACCCGGGACGGAGGATGGCTACACCTTC. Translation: CASSPGTEDGYTF.

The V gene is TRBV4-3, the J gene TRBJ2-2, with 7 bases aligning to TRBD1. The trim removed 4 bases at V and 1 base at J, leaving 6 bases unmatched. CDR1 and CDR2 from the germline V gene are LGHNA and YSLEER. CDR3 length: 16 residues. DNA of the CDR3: TGCGCCAGCAGCCTACAGGGGCGCTGGAACACCGGGGAGCTGTTTTTT. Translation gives CASSLQGRWNTGELFF.

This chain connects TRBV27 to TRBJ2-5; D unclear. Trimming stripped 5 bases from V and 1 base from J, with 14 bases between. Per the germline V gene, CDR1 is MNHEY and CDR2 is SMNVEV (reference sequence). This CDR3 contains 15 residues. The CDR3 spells CASSPDAAGQETQYF. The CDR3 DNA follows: TGTGCCAGCAGTCCCGATGCCGCAGGCCAAGAGACCCAGTACTTC.

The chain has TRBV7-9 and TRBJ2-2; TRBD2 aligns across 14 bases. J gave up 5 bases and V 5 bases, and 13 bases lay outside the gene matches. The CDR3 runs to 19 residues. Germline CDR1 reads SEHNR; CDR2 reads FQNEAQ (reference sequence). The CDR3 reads CASSAGGLAGVPRTGELFF. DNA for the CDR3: TGTGCCAGCAGCGCCGGGGGACTAGCGGGGGTCCCGAGAACCGGGGAGCTGTTTTTT.

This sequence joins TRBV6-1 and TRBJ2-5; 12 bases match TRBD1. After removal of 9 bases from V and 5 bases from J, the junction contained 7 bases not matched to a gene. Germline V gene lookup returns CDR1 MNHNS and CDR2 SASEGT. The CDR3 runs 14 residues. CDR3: CASGTGGGGETQYF. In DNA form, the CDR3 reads TGTGCCAGTGGGACAGGGGGCGGTGGGGAGACCCAGTACTTC.

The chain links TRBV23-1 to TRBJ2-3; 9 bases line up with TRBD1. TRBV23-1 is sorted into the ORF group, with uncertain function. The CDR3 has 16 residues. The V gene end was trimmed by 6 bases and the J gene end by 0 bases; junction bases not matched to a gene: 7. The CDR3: CASRRQGGRSTDTQYF. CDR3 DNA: TGCGCCAGCAGAAGACAGGGGGGTCGGAGCACAGATACGCAGTATTTT.

CDR3: CASSAGGLAEVPRTGELFF. CDR3 nucleotides: TGTGCCAGCAGCGCCGGGGGACTAGCGGAGGTCCCGAGAACCGGGGAGCTGTTTTTT. The genes are TRBV7-9 and TRBJ2-2, with 11 bases matching TRBD2. This CDR3 contains 19 residues. Per the germline V gene, CDR1 is SEHNR and CDR2 is FQNEAQ (reference sequence). The junction had 16 bases not matched to a gene; V was cut back by 5 bases and J by 5 bases.

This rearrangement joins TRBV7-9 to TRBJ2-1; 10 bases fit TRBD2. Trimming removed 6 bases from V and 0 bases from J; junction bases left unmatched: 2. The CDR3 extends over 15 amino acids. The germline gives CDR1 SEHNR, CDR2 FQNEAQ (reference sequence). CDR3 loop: CASRASGGSYNEQFF. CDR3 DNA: TGTGCCAGCAGGGCTAGCGGGGGCTCCTACAATGAGCAGTTCTTC. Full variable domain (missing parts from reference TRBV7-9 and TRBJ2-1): DTGVSQNPRHKITKRGQNVTFRCDPISEHNRLYWYRQTLGQGPEFLTYFQNEAQLEKSRLLSDRFSAERPKGSFSTLEIQRTEQGDSAMYLCASRASGGSYNEQFFGPGTRLTVL.

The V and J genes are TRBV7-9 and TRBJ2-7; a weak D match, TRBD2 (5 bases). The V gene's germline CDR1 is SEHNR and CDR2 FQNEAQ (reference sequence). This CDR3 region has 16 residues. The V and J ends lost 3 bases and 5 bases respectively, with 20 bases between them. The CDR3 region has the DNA TGTGCCAGCAGCTTCCCAGGACTCCGGAAGGACCACGAGCAGTACTTC. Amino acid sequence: CASSFPGLRKDHEQYF.

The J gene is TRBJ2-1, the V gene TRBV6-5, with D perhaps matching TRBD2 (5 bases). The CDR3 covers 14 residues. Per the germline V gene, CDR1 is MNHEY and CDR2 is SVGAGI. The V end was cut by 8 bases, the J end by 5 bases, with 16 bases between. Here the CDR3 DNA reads TGTGCCAGCTTCCCTCCGGGAAGGAACAATGAGCAGTTCTTC. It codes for CASFPPGRNNEQFF.

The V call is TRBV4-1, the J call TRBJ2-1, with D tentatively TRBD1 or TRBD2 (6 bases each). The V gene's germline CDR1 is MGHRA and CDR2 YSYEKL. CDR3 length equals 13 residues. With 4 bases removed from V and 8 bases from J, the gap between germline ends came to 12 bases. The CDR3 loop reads CASSLEGGDEQFF. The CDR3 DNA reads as TGCGCCAGCAGCCTGGAGGGGGGTGATGAGCAGTTCTTC.

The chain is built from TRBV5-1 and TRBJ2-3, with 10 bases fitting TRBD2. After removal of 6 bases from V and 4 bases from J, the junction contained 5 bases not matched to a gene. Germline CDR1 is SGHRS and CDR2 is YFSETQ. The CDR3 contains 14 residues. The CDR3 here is CASTGLAVADTQYF. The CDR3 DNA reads TGCGCCAGCACAGGACTAGCGGTGGCAGATACGCAGTATTTT.

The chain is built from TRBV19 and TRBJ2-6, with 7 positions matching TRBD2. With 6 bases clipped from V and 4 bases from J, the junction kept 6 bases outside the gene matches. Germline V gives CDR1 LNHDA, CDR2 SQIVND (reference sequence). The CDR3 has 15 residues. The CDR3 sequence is CASRPAGLGANVLTF. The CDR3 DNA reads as TGTGCCAGTAGACCAGCGGGGTTGGGGGCCAACGTCCTGACTTTC.

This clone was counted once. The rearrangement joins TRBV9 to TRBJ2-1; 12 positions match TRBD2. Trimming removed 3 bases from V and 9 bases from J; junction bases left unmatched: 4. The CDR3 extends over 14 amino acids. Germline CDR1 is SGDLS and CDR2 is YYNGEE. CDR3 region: CASSATSGGIEQFF. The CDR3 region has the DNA TGTGCCAGCAGCGCCACTAGCGGGGGGATTGAGCAGTTCTTC.

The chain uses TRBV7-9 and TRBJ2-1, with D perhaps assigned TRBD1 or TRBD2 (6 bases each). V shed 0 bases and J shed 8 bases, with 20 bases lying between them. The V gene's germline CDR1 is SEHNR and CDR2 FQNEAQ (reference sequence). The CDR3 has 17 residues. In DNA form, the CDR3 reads TGTGCCAGCAGCTTAGCAGGGTTATCCTACGGGGGCCATGAGCAGTTCTTC. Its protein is CASSLAGLSYGGHEQFF.

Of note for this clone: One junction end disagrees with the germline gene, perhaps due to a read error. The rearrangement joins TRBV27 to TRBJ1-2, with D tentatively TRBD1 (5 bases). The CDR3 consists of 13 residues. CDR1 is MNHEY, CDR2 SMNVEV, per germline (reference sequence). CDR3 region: CASSFPGGYGYTF. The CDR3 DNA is TGTGCCAGTAGTTTTCCCGGGGGGTATGGCTACACCTTC.

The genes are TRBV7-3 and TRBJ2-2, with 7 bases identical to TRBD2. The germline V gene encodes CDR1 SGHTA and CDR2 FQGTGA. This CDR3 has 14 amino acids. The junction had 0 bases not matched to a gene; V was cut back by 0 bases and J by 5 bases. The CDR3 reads CASSLTGGTGELFF. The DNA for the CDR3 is TGTGCCAGCAGCTTAACGGGGGGGACCGGGGAGCTGTTTTTT.

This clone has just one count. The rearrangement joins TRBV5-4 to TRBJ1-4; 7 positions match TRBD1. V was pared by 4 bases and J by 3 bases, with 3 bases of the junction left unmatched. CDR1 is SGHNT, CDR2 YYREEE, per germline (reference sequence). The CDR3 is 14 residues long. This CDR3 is CASSKQGSNEKLFF. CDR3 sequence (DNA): TGTGCCAGCAGCAAACAGGGGTCTAATGAAAAACTGTTTTTT.